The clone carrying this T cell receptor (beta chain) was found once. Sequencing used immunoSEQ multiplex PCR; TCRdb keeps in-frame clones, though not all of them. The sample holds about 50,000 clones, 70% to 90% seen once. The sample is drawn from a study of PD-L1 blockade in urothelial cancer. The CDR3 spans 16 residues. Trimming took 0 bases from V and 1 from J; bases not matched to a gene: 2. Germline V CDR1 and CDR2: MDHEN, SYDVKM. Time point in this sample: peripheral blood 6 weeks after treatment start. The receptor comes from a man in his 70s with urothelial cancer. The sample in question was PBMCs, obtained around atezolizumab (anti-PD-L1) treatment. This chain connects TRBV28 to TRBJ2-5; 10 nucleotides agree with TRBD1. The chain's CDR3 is CASSLWRTGGQETQYF. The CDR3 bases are TGTGCCAGCAGTTTATGGCGGACAGGGGGCCAAGAGACCCAGTACTTC.